This TCR beta chain was found in a study of graft-versus-host responses after intestinal transplantation (dated by TCRdb to the early 2020s). In the study overall: Recipients received multivisceral, liver-intestinal, or isolated intestinal transplants. Anti-thymocyte globulin induction was given to all recipients, followed by maintenance tacrolimus and steroids for around three years. After intestinal transplantation, graft-versus-host and host-versus-graft alloreactive T cell clones were followed in the graft, circulation and bone marrow using bulk TCR-beta CDR3 sequencing. To identify alloreactive clones, pre-transplant mixed lymphocyte reaction products were sequenced and compared with unstimulated pre-transplant donor and recipient T cells. A cohort of 24 intestinal transplant recipients, including one retransplant, was enrolled, and a few patients lacking pretransplant specimens were excluded. A peak of at least 4% donor T cells among recipient peripheral blood mononuclear cells was the definition used for donor T cell macrochimerism. Rather than being sequenced by the commercial service, samples from three later patients were sequenced in-house on an Illumina MiSeq and processed with MiXCR. The full study reports these points: In the allografts of patients with donor T cell macrochimerism, GvH to HvG T cell clonal ratios were high. Conclusions were limited by the relatively low number and heterogeneity of intestinal transplant patients. Early after transplant, declines in HvG clones were associated with peak levels of circulating GvH clones. GvH clones were found in recipient bone marrow, and some of the GvH clones appeared earlier in ileal mucosa or blood, which is consistent with an intestinal mucosal origin.

The germline V gene (reference sequence) yields MNHEY for CDR1 and SMNVEV for CDR2. Its CDR3 holds 17 amino acids, cysteine through phenylalanine. Only the CDR3 portion is preserved as DNA: 51 bases, with reading frame beginning at the first base. After removal of 3 bases from V and 3 bases from J, the junction retains 10 bases not matched to a gene. The sample's time point label, in plain terms: cells obtained before transplantation from donor or recipient. CD3+CD4+ and CD3+CD8+ populations were FACS-sorted from unstimulated pre-transplant donor and recipient cells taken from spleen or lymph nodes. Preparation of the library involved the immunoSEQ multiplex PCR assay. For most patients, genomic DNA was isolated using the Qiagen DNeasy Blood and Tissue Kit and was shipped frozen to Adaptive Biotechnologies for TCR sequencing. For most patients, high-throughput TCR-beta CDR3 sequencing of genomic DNA was performed by Adaptive Biotechnologies. The authors processed their data as follows. TCR sequencing data for some 19 patients were retrieved from Adaptive's ImmunoSEQ software; three other patients were processed with MiXCR and VDJtools. To correct CD4 versus CD8 sorting errors, sequences present in both subsets at a frequency ratio below 5:1 were removed. CDR3 nucleotide sequences shared between donor and recipient were removed because their origin could not be assigned. To count as alloreactive, a clone needed at least 2-fold expansion over unstimulated cells and a minimum CFSE-low frequency of 0.002% (template counts) or 0.001% (read counts). Clones were considered mappable if detected in sequenced pre-transplant spleen, lymph node, or MLR CFSE-low populations of the donor or recipient. Cumulative frequency of alloreactive clones was calculated as a percentage of all sequences weighted by copy number. This is the immuneACCESS table as TCRdb keeps it, with only in-frame sequences that have V and J called. A part of the clones is gone; compared with another copy, unresolved V genes explain less than half, and the rest is unexplained. From that table come the V and J calls and clone size; the DNA was used to work out D and trimming. The table for this sample lists around 90,000 clones; 90% to 95% of them were counted only once. Around 1.1% of the sample lies in the top ten.

Comments on this clone: Its antigen is currently not known. Base qualities were left out, and no much larger clone turns up one base away.

The sample here was unstimulated CD8+ T cells sorted from spleen or lymph node cells, taken before transplant. Recombination joined TRBV27 with TRBJ1-2, and 10 junction bases match TRBD1. The sequence came from a human donor who was the organ donor for an intestinal transplant. Read as DNA, the sequence is TGTGCCAGCAGTTTCCTGGTTGGGACAGGGGCCTACTATGGCTACACCTTC. Translated, this gives CASSFLVGTGAYYGYTF.